Each of the 25 T cell receptor beta chains below was sequenced from the same sample in a study of CD8+ T cells in alopecia areata (dated by TCRdb to 2017 to 2018). The library was produced with the immunoSEQ multiplex PCR assay. RNA was extracted from all samples and reverse transcribed into cDNA, which served as template for TCR sequencing. Imported from immuneACCESS, the table was reduced by TCRdb to in-frame sequences with V and J called. These copies leave out some clones; in studies compared against another copy, an unresolved V gene accounts for under half, and the cause of the remainder is not known. This sample is represented by about 190,000 clones; just under 65% of them were singletons. The top ten constitute 1.3% of the sample. In the paper's terms, the treatment or condition label means: oral pan-JAK inhibitor, 5-10 mg twice daily. This specimen consisted of CD4+ T cells sorted from blood, obtained at week 49, from a patient treated with tofacitinib. The receptors derive from a human donor with alopecia areata.

The V gene is TRBV18, the J gene TRBJ1-1; TRBD1 agrees at 8 bases. The CDR3 runs to 16 residues. The V gene end was trimmed by 3 bases and the J gene end by 0 bases; junction bases not matched to a gene: 6. CDR1 is KGHSH, CDR2 LQKENI, per germline. The DNA of the CDR3 is TGTGCCAGCTCACCGTTGCAGGGGGCTATGAACACTGAAGCTTTCTTT. Protein: CASSPLQGAMNTEAFF.

The chain joins TRBV20-1 to TRBJ1-1, with D unclear. Trimming left V 3 bases short and J 7 bases short, with 9 bases between. This CDR3 has 11 amino acids. Germline V CDR1 and CDR2: DFQATT, SNEGSKA (reference sequence). The CDR3 sequence: CSARGEVEAFF. The CDR3 nucleotides read TGCAGTGCTAGGGGCGAGGTTGAAGCTTTCTTT.

This clone was found once. The CDR3 nucleotides are TGCAGCGTTATCGGTCAGGGGTTAGCTAACTATGGCTACACCTTC. The encoded protein is CSVIGQGLANYGYTF. The chain uses TRBV29-1 and TRBJ1-2; possibly TRBD1 for D (6 bases). The CDR3 length is 15 residues. Trimming removed 5 bases from V and 0 bases from J, with 16 bases in between. Germline V gene lookup returns CDR1 SQVTM and CDR2 ANQGSEA.

This clone was seen only a few times. The rearrangement links TRBV27 to TRBJ2-3; 11 nucleotides align to TRBD2. The CDR3 loop spans 15 amino acids. Germline assignment: CDR1 MNHEY and CDR2 SMNVEV (reference sequence). The V segment lost 3 bases and the J segment 3 bases; nucleotides outside the gene matches: 2. The CDR3 nucleotides are TGTGCCAGCAGTTTGACTAGCGGGGCGACAGATACGCAGTATTTT. Its translation is CASSLTSGATDTQYF.

This clone was counted between two and nine times. The CDR3 DNA sequence: TGTGCCAGCACCCGGGACACTACCGATACGCAGTATTTT. Its translation is CASTRDTTDTQYF. This chain uses TRBV28 with TRBJ2-3, with D possibly being TRBD1 (6 bases). The CDR3 covers 13 residues. Germline CDR1 is MDHEN and CDR2 is SYDVKM. The V end lost 7 bases, the J end lost 6 bases, and 14 bases lay between the germline ends. Looking up the rest from reference TRBV28 and TRBJ2-3 gives the full variable domain: DVKVTQSSRYLVKRTGEKVFLECVQDMDHENMFWYRQDPGLGLRLIYFSYDVKMKEKGDIPEGYSVSREKKERFSLILESASTNQTSMYLCASTRDTTDTQYFGPGTRLTVL.

With regard to this clone: Mismatch with germline at one junction end may stem from a read error. The chain couples TRBV5-4 to TRBJ2-1; D may match TRBD1 or TRBD2 (5 bases each). Germline V gene lookup returns CDR1 SGHNT and CDR2 YYREEE (reference sequence). The CDR3 has 13 amino acids. The CDR3 DNA is TGTGCCAGCAGGTTGGGACCAAACAATGAGCAGTTCTTC. Its protein is CASRLGPNNEQFF.

The J gene is TRBJ2-7, the V gene TRBV11-3; no clear D. With 5 bases removed from V and 5 bases from J, the gap between germline ends came to 10 bases. The CDR3 covers 12 residues. From germline, CDR1 is SGHNT and CDR2 YENEEA. CDR3 loop: CASSETADEQYF. In DNA form, the CDR3 reads TGTGCCAGCAGCGAAACTGCGGACGAGCAGTACTTC.

The chain couples TRBV28 to TRBJ1-2, with D perhaps matching TRBD1 (5 bases). V was cut by 4 bases and J by 5 bases, with 23 bases left in between. CDR1 MDHEN and CDR2 SYDVKM come from the germline V gene. The CDR3 sequence is 17 residues long. The CDR3 DNA sequence: TGTGCCAGCAGTTCCCCCAATGGGGCCTCCCGTAGTTATGGCTACACCTTC. Its protein is CASSSPNGASRSYGYTF.

The rearrangement uses TRBV9 and TRBJ1-1, with D perhaps matching TRBD1 (6 bases). V gave up 6 bases and J gave up 8 bases, with 20 bases separating them. The germline CDR1 and CDR2 sequences are SGDLS and YYNGEE. The length of the CDR3 is 14 residues. CDR3 in DNA: TGTGCCAGCACTTCCGGGGGGGCAGGCCGGGAAGCTTTCTTT. Its translation is CASTSGGAGREAFF.

The chain has TRBV5-1 and TRBJ2-5; D is undetermined. Trimming shortened V by 4 bases and J by 4 bases, and 5 bases separated the two germline ends. The CDR3 runs to 11 residues. Germline V CDR1 and CDR2: SGHRS, YFSETQ. The CDR3 DNA follows: TGCGCCAGCAGCGATCTAGAGACCCAGTACTTC. Translating it yields CASSDLETQYF.

The chain couples TRBV4-3 to TRBJ1-5; D ambiguous. V was pared by 0 bases and J by 4 bases, with 4 bases between. This CDR3 contains 13 residues. The V gene's germline CDR1 is LGHNA and CDR2 YSLEER. The CDR3 sequence: CASSQEENQPQHF. In DNA, the CDR3 is TGCGCCAGCAGCCAAGAGGAGAATCAGCCCCAGCATTTT.

The gene calls are TRBV5-1 and TRBJ2-5; TRBD1 might be the D (5 bases). The ends were cut back, 5 bases at V and 1 base at J, with 12 bases in the middle. The V gene's germline CDR1 is SGHRS and CDR2 YFSETQ. This CDR3 contains 14 residues. CDR3 protein: CASRGVGVQETQYF. As DNA, the CDR3 is TGCGCCAGCAGAGGGGTTGGGGTCCAAGAGACCCAGTACTTC.

In DNA, the CDR3 is TGTGCCTGGAGCGTGATCGGGGGGAACATTCAGTACTTC. It specifies CAWSVIGGNIQYF. The chain recombines TRBV30 with TRBJ2-4, with TRBD2 identical over 7 bases. Trimming took 3 bases from V and 7 from J; bases not matched to a gene: 6. Germline lookup yields CDR1 GTSNPN and CDR2 SVGIG (reference sequence). This CDR3 is built from 13 residues.

The chain recombines TRBV9 with TRBJ1-1; D is perhaps TRBD1 (5 bases). Trimming removed 4 bases from V and 3 bases from J, with 16 bases in between. The CDR3 consists of 15 residues. CDR1 SGDLS and CDR2 YYNGEE come from the germline V gene. CDR3: CASSTHPGVDTEAFF. The CDR3, as DNA: TGTGCCAGCAGCACACACCCGGGGGTTGACACTGAAGCTTTCTTT.

This clone has just a few counts. The chain combines TRBV23-1 with TRBJ2-7; 7 nucleotides agree with TRBD1. TRBV23-1 is identified as an open reading frame with a role that is uncertain. The CDR3 contains 15 residues. V trimming: 2 bases; J trimming: 5 bases; junction bases outside the gene matches: 9. CDR3 sequence reads: CASSQPPDRDHEQYF. CDR3 bases: TGCGCCAGCAGTCAACCACCCGACAGGGACCACGAGCAGTACTTC.

V is TRBV4-1 and J is TRBJ1-1; TRBD1 might be the D (5 bases). From germline, CDR1 is MGHRA and CDR2 YSYEKL. The CDR3 is 15 amino acids. V was trimmed by 1 base and J by 5 bases, leaving 14 bases between them. The CDR3 region has the DNA TGCGCCAGCAGCCAAGGACCCGGTTGGGGGACTGAAGCTTTCTTT. Translation gives CASSQGPGWGTEAFF.

The chain links TRBV30 to TRBJ2-3; D unresolved. CDR1 is GTSNPN and CDR2 is SVGIG in the germline V gene (reference sequence). Trimming cost V 2 bases and J 4 bases, with 16 bases left between them. This CDR3 region has 15 residues. The CDR3, as DNA: TGTGCCTGGAGTCTCCCGATCACAAGGCCAGATACGCAGTATTTT. It codes for CAWSLPITRPDTQYF.

The CDR3 DNA is TGCAGCGTTGAGACCGGGACCCTACCAGAGGAGCAGTACTTC. Protein: CSVETGTLPEEQYF. This rearrangement joins TRBV29-1 to TRBJ2-7, with D tentatively TRBD1 or TRBD2 (5 bases each). This CDR3 contains 14 residues. Trimming removed 3 bases from V and 7 bases from J, with 19 bases in between. Per the germline V gene, CDR1 is SQVTM and CDR2 is ANQGSEA.

This clone was observed a handful of times. The gene calls are TRBV6-5 and TRBJ1-1; perhaps TRBD1 as D (5 bases). CDR1 is MNHEY and CDR2 is SVGAGI in the germline V gene. Trimming left V 5 bases short and J 11 bases short, with 21 bases between. CDR3 length: 14 amino acids. This CDR3 reads CASSGDGARTKAFF. The CDR3 DNA follows: TGTGCCAGCAGTGGAGACGGGGCCAGGACGAAGGCTTTCTTT.

The rearrangement joins TRBV6-6 to TRBJ1-1; D perhaps matches TRBD1 (5 bases). CDR1 and CDR2 (germline): MNHNY, SVGAGI (reference sequence). This CDR3 has 13 amino acids. V was shortened by 7 bases and J by 1 base, with 10 bases between the two germline ends. The CDR3 nucleotides read TGTGCCAGCACCGCGGGACGGAACACTGAAGCTTTCTTT. Its protein product is CASTAGRNTEAFF.

This clone was picked up one time. The chain combines TRBV30 with TRBJ1-2; 9 nucleotides agree with TRBD1. Losses at the gene ends were 4 bases for V and 7 bases for J; bases not matched to a gene: 7. The CDR3 length is 13 residues. CDR1 is GTSNPN and CDR2 is SVGIG in the germline V gene (reference sequence). The CDR3 DNA sequence: TGTGCCTGGAATAGCGGGACAGGGCTTGGCTACACCTTC. Its protein is CAWNSGTGLGYTF.

This clone was recorded only once. The genes are TRBV2 and TRBJ1-2; D is ambiguous. The CDR3 length is 11 residues. The germline V gene encodes CDR1 SNHLY and CDR2 FYNNEI. V lost 8 bases, J lost 9 bases, and 13 bases lay in between. CDR3: CASGPALSYTF. CDR3 sequence (DNA): TGTGCCAGCGGACCGGCTTTGAGCTACACCTTC.

This clone has ten or more counts. The chain combines TRBV25-1 with TRBJ1-2; no clear D gene. Trimming cost V 0 bases and J 4 bases, with 6 bases left between them. Looked up from germline, CDR1 is MGHDK and CDR2 is SYGVNS. The CDR3 is made up of 13 amino acids. CDR3 in DNA: TGTGCCAGCAGTGAATATGGGCCCTATGGCTACACCTTC. Its protein product is CASSEYGPYGYTF.

The chain links TRBV5-1 to TRBJ1-1, with 8 bases fitting TRBD1. This CDR3 contains 15 residues. V gave up 0 bases and J gave up 4 bases; unmatched junction bases: 5. Germline loops: CDR1 SGHRS, CDR2 YFSETQ. CDR3 region: CASSLVQGGSTEAFF. The CDR3 DNA follows: TGCGCCAGCAGCTTGGTACAGGGGGGCAGCACTGAAGCTTTCTTT.

The sample holds a few counts of this clone. The rearrangement joins TRBV14 to TRBJ2-7; D ambiguous. There are 11 residues in the CDR3. V lost 1 base, J lost 6 bases, and 4 bases lay in between. The V gene's germline CDR1 is SGHDN and CDR2 FVKESK. CDR3 protein: CASSQVLEQYF. The CDR3 coding sequence is TGTGCCAGCAGCCAAGTGCTCGAGCAGTACTTC.